Listed below are T cell receptor beta chains from one sample, sequenced in a study of cytomegalovirus exposure and HLA in healthy donors. Repertoires were generated with immunoSEQ multiplex PCR, while TCRdb's copy carries only in-frame clones and drops some. The sample shows roughly 150,000 clones, approximately 68% of them seen only once. The source material was PBMCs. Source of these receptors: a man in his sixties in good health and CMV-seronegative. The CDR3 runs from the conserved cysteine through the conserved F or W. The D gene is left open where the match is weak. Clone size is given for some rows only: seen once, a few or many times, or a class if the clone is expanded.

D | J | size | V | CDR3 | DNA
- | TRBJ2-1 | - | TRBV5-1 | CASSAITGNNEQFF | TGCGCCAGCAGCGCCATTACAGGAAACAATGAGCAGTTCTTC
TRBD1 | TRBJ2-7 | - | TRBV28 | CASSLNRGVGYEQYF | TGTGCCAGCAGTTTAAACAGGGGGGTGGGGTACGAGCAGTACTTC
- | TRBJ1-1 | - | TRBV30 | CAWRGSWTLNTEAFF | TGTGCCTGGAGAGGGTCATGGACACTTAACACTGAAGCTTTCTTT
TRBD2 | TRBJ2-1 | - | TRBV11-3 | CASSSWTSGGSYNEQFF | TGTGCCAGCAGCTCCTGGACTAGCGGAGGCTCCTACAATGAGCAGTTCTTC
- | TRBJ2-1 | - | TRBV6-1 | CASSVVFSSYNEQFF | TGTGCCAGCAGTGTCGTCTTCAGCTCCTACAATGAGCAGTTCTTC
TRBD2 | TRBJ2-3 | - | TRBV4-3 | CASSQAGGYTQYF | TGCGCCAGCAGCCAAGCCGGGGGGTATACGCAGTATTTT
- | TRBJ2-3 | few | TRBV6-5 | CASSYVQARTDTQYF | TGTGCCAGCAGTTACGTCCAGGCCCGCACAGATACGCAGTATTTT
TRBD2 | TRBJ2-7 | - | TRBV7-3 | CASSTTSESYEQYF | TGTGCCAGCAGCACGACTAGCGAGTCCTACGAGCAGTACTTC
TRBD2 | TRBJ2-7 | - | TRBV5-1 | CASSLGLAGGSTSYEQYF | TGCGCCAGCAGCTTGGGACTAGCGGGAGGGTCTACCTCCTACGAGCAGTACTTC
- | TRBJ2-2 | - | TRBV29-1 | CSVERQANTGELFF | TGCAGCGTTGAACGGCAGGCGAACACCGGGGAGCTGTTTTTT
- | TRBJ1-1 | - | TRBV7-3 | CASSPRGGNTEAFF | TGTGCCAGCAGCCCAAGGGGGGGTAACACTGAAGCTTTCTTT
- | TRBJ1-3 | - | TRBV6-1 | CASSPPSSRDTIYF | TGTGCCAGCAGTCCACCTAGCTCTCGGGACACCATATATTTT
- | TRBJ1-5 | - | TRBV4-3 | CASSQDLRDTGQPQHF | TGCGCCAGCAGCCAAGACCTCCGGGACACGGGGCAGCCCCAGCATTTT
- | TRBJ2-2 | - | TRBV9 | CASSVALVGTVNTGELFF | TGTGCCAGCAGCGTAGCTTTAGTCGGGACTGTTAACACCGGGGAGCTGTTTTTT
- | TRBJ2-7 | - | TRBV5-4 | CASSHSGLSSYEQYF | TGTGCCAGCAGCCACAGCGGATTAAGCTCCTACGAGCAGTACTTC
TRBD2 | TRBJ2-2 | - | TRBV19 | CASKTSANTGELFF | TGTGCCAGTAAGACTAGCGCGAACACCGGGGAGCTGTTTTTT
- | TRBJ1-1 | - | TRBV7-6 | CASSPQMNTEAFF | TGTGCCAGCAGCCCCCAGATGAACACTGAAGCTTTCTTT
- | TRBJ2-1 | - | TRBV2 | CASSRGQGALGTSGYNEQFF | TGTGCCAGCAGTAGGGGACAGGGGGCCTTGGGGACTAGCGGCTACAATGAGCAGTTCTTC
- | TRBJ1-1 | - | TRBV18 | CASSPTGTEAFF | TGTGCCAGCTCACCAACGGGCACTGAAGCTTTCTTT
- | TRBJ1-5 | few | TRBV5-1 | CASSLEGVGNQPQHF | TGCGCCAGCAGCTTGGAAGGGGTTGGCAATCAGCCCCAGCATTTT
- | TRBJ2-3 | - | TRBV9 | CASGRGSTDTQYF | TGTGCCAGTGGCCGCGGTAGCACAGATACGCAGTATTTT
TRBD2 | TRBJ2-1 | - | TRBV28 | CASSQTSGSYNEQFF | TGTGCCAGCAGTCAAACTAGCGGGAGCTACAATGAGCAGTTCTTC
- | TRBJ1-1 | - | TRBV19 | CASSIGQLELNTEAFF | TGTGCCAGTAGTATAGGACAGCTGGAACTGAACACTGAAGCTTTCTTT
- | TRBJ2-3 | few | TRBV4-3 | CASSHQTSTDTQYF | TGCGCCAGCAGCCACCAAACAAGCACAGATACGCAGTATTTT
- | TRBJ2-7 | few | TRBV28 | CASSSPGEGSYEQYF | TGTGCCAGCAGTTCCCCCGGGGAAGGATCCTACGAGCAGTACTTC
- | TRBJ2-2 | - | TRBV5-1 | CASSLGPTGSSTGELFF | TGCGCCAGCAGCTTGGGCCCGACAGGCTCGAGCACCGGGGAGCTGTTTTTT
TRBD2 | TRBJ2-1 | - | TRBV28 | CASSRTSGTGYNEQFF | TGTGCCAGCAGTCGGACTAGCGGGACTGGATACAATGAGCAGTTCTTC
- | TRBJ2-1 | - | TRBV6-5 | CASSYAGSDEQFF | TGTGCCAGCAGTTACGCGGGATCCGATGAGCAGTTCTTC
- | TRBJ1-5 | - | TRBV11-2 | CASSLGAGENQPQHF | TGTGCCAGCAGCTTAGGTGCGGGAGAGAATCAGCCCCAGCATTTT
TRBD2 | TRBJ2-5 | once | TRBV5-4 | CASSSGTSGRQETQYF | TGTGCCAGCAGTTCCGGGACTAGCGGGCGCCAAGAGACCCAGTACTTC
TRBD1 | TRBJ1-1 | once | TRBV5-1 | CASSSSGTANTEAFF | TGCGCCAGCAGCTCCTCCGGGACAGCGAACACTGAAGCTTTCTTT
- | TRBJ1-1 | - | TRBV30 | CAWSVNLEAFF | TGTGCCTGGAGTGTAAATCTTGAAGCTTTCTTT
- | TRBJ1-2 | few | TRBV7-9 | CASSLNTGPHGYTF | TGTGCCAGCAGCTTAAATACAGGGCCTCATGGCTACACCTTC
- | TRBJ1-5 | - | TRBV6-5 | CASSRDINSNQPQHF | TGTGCCAGCAGTCGGGACATTAATAGCAATCAGCCCCAGCATTTT
TRBD1 | TRBJ2-3 | - | TRBV27 | CASSLSIPDRVTDTQYF | TGTGCCAGCAGTTTATCTATTCCGGACAGGGTCACAGATACGCAGTATTTT
TRBD1 | TRBJ2-7 | - | TRBV7-8 | CASSPNRGPYEQYF | TGTGCCAGCAGCCCAAACAGGGGGCCCTACGAGCAGTACTTC
- | TRBJ1-2 | - | TRBV6-5 | CASSLTDNYGYTF | TGTGCCAGCAGTTTAACAGACAACTATGGCTACACCTTC
- | TRBJ2-2 | - | TRBV7-2 | CASSPHRDNTGELFF | TGTGCCAGCAGCCCCCACAGGGATAACACCGGGGAGCTGTTTTTT
- | TRBJ2-1 | - | TRBV29-1 | CSVERFLQGSEQFF | TGCAGCGTTGAACGGTTTCTCCAGGGGAGTGAGCAGTTCTTC
- | TRBJ2-2 | few | TRBV19 | CASRMVTSTGELFF | TGTGCCAGTAGGATGGTGACATCCACCGGGGAGCTGTTTTTT
TRBD1 | TRBJ1-2 | - | TRBV6-5 | CASSRLTGHYGYTF | TGTGCCAGCAGTCGCTTGACAGGGCACTATGGCTACACCTTC
- | TRBJ1-5 | - | TRBV9 | CASSVGEAPYQPQHF | TGTGCCAGCAGCGTAGGGGAGGCTCCTTATCAGCCCCAGCATTTT
TRBD1 | TRBJ1-1 | - | TRBV19 | CASSNSLTGLGEAFF | TGTGCCAGTAGCAATTCCCTGACAGGGTTAGGTGAAGCTTTCTTT
TRBD1 | TRBJ1-1 | - | TRBV6-1 | CASSLDRGNTEAFF | TGTGCCAGCAGTTTGGACAGGGGGAACACTGAAGCTTTCTTT
TRBD1 | TRBJ2-7 | - | TRBV28 | CASSVTATGGPYEQYF | TGTGCCAGCAGTGTGACTGCGACAGGGGGTCCCTACGAGCAGTACTTC
TRBD2 | TRBJ2-3 | - | TRBV11-2 | CASSLDSSGNTDTQYF | TGTGCCAGCAGCTTAGATTCTAGCGGGAACACAGATACGCAGTATTTT
TRBD2 | TRBJ2-5 | - | TRBV29-1 | CSVGGGQETQYF | TGCAGCGTCGGGGGGGGCCAAGAGACCCAGTACTTC